The subject of this entry is one TCR beta chain. Its antigen is as yet unknown. The CDR3 is 16 amino acids. Germline CDR1 is MNHNS and CDR2 is SASEGT. V shed 1 base, J shed 3 bases, and the junction held 3 bases outside the gene matches. This sample was taken from a study of T cells in localized non-small cell lung cancer. Study results and caveats: Greater T cell density in blood accompanied longer overall survival. Among the tissues sampled, uninvolved adjacent lung had the highest T cell clonality, above tumor. Sequence data derive from only one tumor region, so heterogeneity remains possible. For the top 100 tumor clones, a median about 57 also appeared in adjacent lung.

Generated by immunoSEQ multiplex PCR, the TCRdb table keeps only in-frame clones and is missing some. The sample has roughly 38,000 clones, 88% seen once. The source of this sequence is a female donor older than 55 with stage I squamous cell lung carcinoma. The J gene is TRBJ2-1, the V gene TRBV6-1; 10 bases are shared with TRBD2. Specimen: peripheral blood, collected before any cancer treatment. The CDR3 sequence: CASSEGAGGVYNEQFF. In DNA, the CDR3 is TGTGCCAGCAGTGAAGGAGCGGGAGGGGTCTACAATGAGCAGTTCTTC.